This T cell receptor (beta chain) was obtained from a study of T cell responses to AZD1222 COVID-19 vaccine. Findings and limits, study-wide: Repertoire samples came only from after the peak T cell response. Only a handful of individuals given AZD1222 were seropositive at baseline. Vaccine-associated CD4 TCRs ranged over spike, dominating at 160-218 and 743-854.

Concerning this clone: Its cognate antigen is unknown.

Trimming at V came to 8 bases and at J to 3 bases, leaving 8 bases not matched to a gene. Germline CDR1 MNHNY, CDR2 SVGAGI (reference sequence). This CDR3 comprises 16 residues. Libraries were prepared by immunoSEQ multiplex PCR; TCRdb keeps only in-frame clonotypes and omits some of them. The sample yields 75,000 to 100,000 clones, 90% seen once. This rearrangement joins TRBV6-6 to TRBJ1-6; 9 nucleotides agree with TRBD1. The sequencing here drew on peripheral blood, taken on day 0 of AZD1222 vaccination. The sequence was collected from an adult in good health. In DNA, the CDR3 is TGTGCCAGCTCACAACCGGGACAGGGCTATAATTCACCCCTCCACTTT. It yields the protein CASSQPGQGYNSPLHF.